These 14 T cell receptor beta chains originate from one sample sequenced in a study of response to subunit inactivated influenza vaccine (dated by TCRdb to the late 2010s). The library was prepared using RT-PCR. Instrument on record: Illumina HiSeq 2500. TCRdb passed the public sequencing reads through fastp at Q25 and MiXCR, retaining productive beta sequences. Rows merge per CDR3 protein into single entries with the most common DNA and genes. In this sample the table shows 500,000 to 550,000 distinct CDR3 sequences, around 8% of which occur a single time. 10% to 15% of the sample comes from the top ten. The input for sequencing was PBMCs from blood, taken less than 30 months after vaccination. These receptors all stem from a man aged 50 to 75 who received an inactivated influenza vaccine. Donor details come from another sample of the same person, matched by shared clones.

The table lists this clonotype with a few counts. The chain recombines TRBV3-1 with TRBJ2-3, with D perhaps matching TRBD2 (6 bases). The germline V gene encodes CDR1 LGHDT and CDR2 YNNKEL (reference sequence). This CDR3 is built from 16 residues. V was pared by 2 bases and J by 4 bases, with 16 bases between. Here the CDR3 DNA reads TGTGCCAGCAGCCAACTCCCGGGACTCCCGGCAGATACGCAGTATTTT. This gives the protein CASSQLPGLPADTQYF.

The chain uses TRBV12-3 or TRBV12-4 and TRBJ1-1; D not certain. V was clipped by 2 bases and J by 3 bases, with 13 bases between them. The CDR3 has 15 residues. The DNA for the CDR3 is TGTGCCAGCAGTTTAACGGGTGCACTCCACACTGAAGCTTTCTTT. Amino acid sequence: CASSLTGALHTEAFF.

The rearrangement joins TRBV20-1 to TRBJ2-5, with 7 bases aligning to TRBD2. V was pared by 3 bases and J by 2 bases, with 6 bases of the junction left unmatched. The CDR3 runs to 14 residues. Germline assignment: CDR1 DFQATT and CDR2 SNEGSKA (reference sequence). The CDR3 nucleotides are TGCAGTGCTAGGGCTCAACTAGCGCAAGAGACCCAGTACTTC. Translation: CSARAQLAQETQYF.

This clonotype was observed a handful of times. The chain employs TRBV2 and TRBJ2-1; the D gene is possibly TRBD2 (6 bases). Per the germline V gene, CDR1 is SNHLY and CDR2 is FYNNEI. This CDR3 contains 13 residues. V shed 6 bases and J shed 9 bases, with 15 bases lying between them. CDR3 sequence: CASRRDSVGEQFF. As DNA, the CDR3 is TGTGCCAGCAGGCGGGATAGCGTGGGTGAGCAGTTCTTC.

The rearrangement links TRBV7-3 to TRBJ1-1; D gene uncertain. This CDR3 is 13 amino acids long. Germline V gene lookup returns CDR1 SGHTA and CDR2 FQGTGA. With 5 bases removed from V and 8 bases from J, the gap between germline ends came to 15 bases. CDR3 DNA: TGTGCCAGCAGCCAAAGGAAAGATGGCGAAGCTTTCTTT. This sequence encodes CASSQRKDGEAFF.

The chain links TRBV27 to TRBJ2-7; 7 nucleotides match TRBD1. CDR3 length equals 17 residues. V was pared by 2 bases and J by 3 bases, with 13 bases of the junction left unmatched. The germline V gene has CDR1 MNHEY and CDR2 SMNVEV (reference sequence). The CDR3 loop reads CASSLRVMGDRYYEQYF. The CDR3 nucleotides read TGTGCCAGCAGTTTACGGGTGATGGGGGACAGATACTACGAGCAGTACTTC.

The rearrangement joins TRBV20-1 to TRBJ2-1; 13 bases fit TRBD2. Germline trimming cut 5 bases from V and 4 bases from J; bases unmatched to any gene: 8. The CDR3 runs to 16 residues. Germline-derived CDR1 and CDR2 are DFQATT and SNEGSKA (reference sequence). CDR3 sequence: CSAPRTSGRIYNEQFF. The CDR3 region has the DNA TGCAGTGCTCCCCGGACTAGCGGGAGAATATACAATGAGCAGTTCTTC.

The CDR3 spells CSASRSEETQYF. CDR3 in DNA: TGCAGTGCTAGCCGATCGGAAGAGACCCAGTACTTC. The rearrangement links TRBV20-1 to TRBJ2-5, with no clear D. The CDR3 loop spans 12 amino acids. CDR1 DFQATT and CDR2 SNEGSKA come from the germline V gene (reference sequence). V lost 3 bases and J 3 bases, leaving 8 bases between the germline ends.

In this sample, this clonotype turned up many times. V and J are TRBV7-2 and TRBJ2-3; no reliable D call. Deletions cut 6 bases from V and 1 base from J, with 11 bases between. There are 14 residues in the CDR3. CDR1 SGHTA and CDR2 FQGNSA come from the germline V gene. The CDR3 bases are TGTGCCAGCAGTTTACGAGGCGGCACAGATACGCAGTATTTT. It translates to CASSLRGGTDTQYF.

This clonotype was counted only a few times. The chain joins TRBV10-3 to TRBJ2-5, with D possibly TRBD1 on 6 matching bases. The CDR3 loop spans 15 amino acids. V gave up 0 bases and J gave up 1 base, with 9 bases separating them. Germline CDR1 and CDR2: ENHRY and SYGVKD. The CDR3 loop is CAISESGRGQETQYF. The CDR3 coding sequence is TGTGCCATCAGTGAGTCGGGCAGGGGCCAAGAGACCCAGTACTTC.

V gene TRBV11-2 combines with J gene TRBJ2-3; D call uncertain. The CDR3 is 19 amino acids. Trimming removed 1 base at V and 10 bases at J, with 30 bases between. Germline CDR1 is SGHAT and CDR2 is FQNNGV. The CDR3 nucleotides read TGTGCCAGCAGCTTAGTTGCGGATGCGATGACGGGCCGAGGTTCAGCGCAGTATTTT. It specifies CASSLVADAMTGRGSAQYF.

This clonotype was counted ten times or more. The rearrangement links TRBV7-2 to TRBJ2-2, with 10 bases matching TRBD2. The ends lost 8 bases at V and 4 bases at J; junction bases unmatched: 7. Germline V gene data show CDR1 as SGHTA and CDR2 as FQGNSA. This CDR3 has 15 amino acids. CDR3: CASFLKRGGTGELFF. The CDR3 DNA reads as TGTGCCAGCTTTCTCAAGCGGGGGGGCACCGGGGAGCTGTTTTTT.

Regarding this clonotype: Germline and junction disagree at one end, which may indicate a read error. This chain connects TRBV20-1 to TRBJ2-1, with 11 bases fitting TRBD2. CDR1 DFQATT and CDR2 SNEGSKA come from the germline V gene (reference sequence). The CDR3 has 17 residues. Here the CDR3 reads CCARDPTGTSGYNEQFF. Here the CDR3 DNA reads TGCTGTGCTAGAGATCCAACCGGGACTAGCGGCTACAATGAGCAGTTCTTC.

This clonotype was counted many times. V and J are TRBV29-1 and TRBJ2-5, with 8 nucleotides matching TRBD2. Germline V CDR1 and CDR2: SQVTM, ANQGSEA. CDR3 length: 14 residues. After removal of 7 bases from V and 2 bases from J, the junction contained 9 bases not matched to a gene. The CDR3: CSAGGAVPQETQYF. In DNA form, the CDR3 reads TGCAGCGCCGGGGGGGCAGTACCTCAAGAGACCCAGTACTTC.